The entry below gives a single T cell receptor beta chain sequence along with its context. The data are from a study of cytomegalovirus exposure and HLA in healthy donors. This CDR3 has 16 residues. V lost 5 bases to trimming and J lost 15 bases; unmatched junction nucleotides: 21. CDR1 and CDR2 from the germline V gene are MDHEN and SYDVKM. The PCR employed 60 Vbeta primers together with 13 Jbeta primers. TCRdb's table, derived via immunoSEQ multiplex PCR, lists solely in-frame clones and lacks some. The sample lists some 99,000 clones, under 75% occurring once. This sequence was found in a female donor in good health and CMV-seronegative. The rearrangement links TRBV28 to TRBJ2-1; TRBD2 agrees at 8 bases. Sequences were obtained from PBMCs. The CDR3 DNA sequence: TGTGCCAGCAGTCCCCGGGGGGCGGGACTAGATAGAAAGCGGTTCTTC. As protein: CASSPRGAGLDRKRFF.